Listed here are 19 T cell receptor beta chains from one sample, sequenced in a study of identical twins. Via MiXCR, TCRdb re-called the 5' RACE reads, giving one row per CDR3 protein. This table has more than 650,000 distinct CDR3 sequences, around 6% appearing once. The source material was naive T cells sorted from blood. All receptors come from a man younger than 30 in good health.

At least ten counts were recorded for this clonotype. The CDR3 reads CSAQADGANPRETQYF. CDR3 sequence (DNA): TGCAGTGCGCAAGCTGACGGGGCCAACCCCCGGGAGACCCAGTACTTC. This chain uses TRBV20-1 with TRBJ2-5; D is possibly TRBD1 or TRBD2 (5 bases each). The CDR3 extends over 16 amino acids. With 6 bases removed from V and 5 bases from J, the gap between germline ends came to 25 bases. Germline lookup yields CDR1 DFQATT and CDR2 SNEGSKA (reference sequence).

This clonotype was seen at least ten times. CDR3 sequence: CASSIEGGTEAFF. The CDR3 coding sequence is TGTGCCAGCAGTATTGAGGGGGGCACTGAAGCTTTCTTT. The chain joins TRBV6-1 to TRBJ1-1; the D gene is possibly TRBD1 (6 bases). Trimming stripped 5 bases from V and 4 bases from J, with 11 bases between. This CDR3 is built from 13 residues. Germline V gene sequence: CDR1 MNHNS, CDR2 SASEGT.

The rearrangement joins TRBV30 to TRBJ2-3; 9 positions match TRBD2. The ends lost 1 base at V and 4 bases at J; junction bases unmatched: 3. The CDR3 loop spans 14 amino acids. CDR1 GTSNPN and CDR2 SVGIG come from the germline V gene (reference sequence). Here the CDR3 reads CAWSDSGSSDTQYF. CDR3 bases: TGTGCCTGGAGTGATAGCGGGAGCTCAGATACGCAGTATTTT.

Ten or more counts support this clonotype. The rearrangement joins TRBV12-3 or TRBV12-4 to TRBJ2-1, with TRBD2 matching over 13 bases. V lost 4 bases, J lost 5 bases, and 2 bases stayed unmatched. The CDR3 contains 15 residues. The CDR3 bases are TGTGCCAGCAGTTCGACTAGCGGGAGGCACAATGAGCAGTTCTTC. Encoded protein: CASSSTSGRHNEQFF.

This clonotype was recorded at least ten times. The chain combines TRBV7-2 with TRBJ2-3; D is undetermined. Germline CDR1 reads SGHTA; CDR2 reads FQGNSA. The V end was cut by 5 bases, the J end by 6 bases, with 6 bases between. The CDR3 is 11 residues long. CDR3 DNA: TGTGCCAGCAGCAAAAGGGATACGCAGTATTTT. This encodes CASSKRDTQYF. Variable domain in full (rest from reference TRBV7-2 and TRBJ2-3): GAGVSQSPSNKVTEKGKDVELRCDPISGHTALYWYRQSLGQGLEFLIYFQGNSAPDKSGLPSDRFSAERTGGSVSTLTIQRTQQEDSAVYLCASSKRDTQYFGPGTRLTVL.

This clonotype was picked up many times. The chain is built from TRBV14 and TRBJ2-7; D possibly corresponds to TRBD1 (6 bases). The ends were cut back, 3 bases at V and 3 bases at J, with 15 bases in the middle. In germline, CDR1 is SGHDN, CDR2 FVKESK. This CDR3 contains 15 residues. The CDR3 spells CASSQGIGQNYEQYV. The CDR3 DNA reads as TGTGCCAGCAGCCAGGGGATTGGACAGAACTACGAGCAGTACGTC.

In DNA form, the CDR3 reads TGCGCCAGCAGCCTAAGGGGACAGTATGGCTACACCTTC. Residues: CASSLRGQYGYTF. The chain couples TRBV4-1 to TRBJ1-2, with TRBD1 matching over 7 bases. This CDR3 spans 13 amino acids. The germline V gene has CDR1 MGHRA and CDR2 YSYEKL. Trimming took 4 bases from V and 5 from J; bases not matched to a gene: 4.

This clonotype was counted many times. The CDR3 region is CASSQGLNVAEDTQYF. CDR3 DNA sequence: TGTGCCAGCAGCCAGGGACTCAATGTAGCGGAAGATACGCAGTATTTT. The V call is TRBV7-9, the J call TRBJ2-3, with a possible D match to TRBD2 (6 bases). Germline V lookup: CDR1 SEHNR, CDR2 FQNEAQ (reference sequence). The CDR3 has 16 amino acids. The germline V and J ends were trimmed by 5 bases and 5 bases, with 20 bases remaining between them.

Many counts were recorded for this clonotype. The chain has TRBV5-1 and TRBJ1-6; D gene ambiguous. The CDR3 totals 15 residues. CDR1 SGHRS and CDR2 YFSETQ come from the germline V gene. Between the trimmed V and J ends, which lost 0 bases and 10 bases, there was a span of 14 bases. CDR3 residues: CASSLAGGSGSPLHF. The CDR3 nucleotides read TGCGCCAGCAGCTTGGCGGGAGGGTCTGGGTCACCCCTCCACTTT.

This clonotype showed up many times. The chain recombines TRBV29-1 with TRBJ2-1; 7 bases agree with TRBD2. CDR3 length equals 13 residues. CDR1 is SQVTM, CDR2 ANQGSEA, per germline. The V segment lost 5 bases and the J segment 10 bases; nucleotides outside the gene matches: 11. The CDR3 DNA reads TGCAGCGTTTGGTGGGAGGGCCTATGGGAGCAGTTCTTC. Its protein is CSVWWEGLWEQFF.

This clonotype was observed a few times. The chain is built from TRBV2 and TRBJ2-5, with 12 bases that match TRBD2. This CDR3 spans 16 amino acids. The V gene end was trimmed by 4 bases and the J gene end by 3 bases; junction bases not matched to a gene: 6. CDR1 is SNHLY and CDR2 is FYNNEI in the germline V gene. CDR3 bases: TGTGCCAGCAGTGCGACTAGCGGGAGCCTTAAAGAGACCCAGTACTTC. Its translation is CASSATSGSLKETQYF. The full variable domain, in which reference TRBV2 and TRBJ2-5 provide the parts outside the CDR3, is EPEVTQTPSHQVTQMGQEVILRCVPISNHLYFYWYRQILGQKVEFLVSFYNNEISEKSEIFDDQFSVERPDGSNFTLKIRSTKLEDSAMYFCASSATSGSLKETQYFGPGTRLLVL.

The rearrangement uses TRBV9 and TRBJ2-7; 13 nucleotides match TRBD2. The CDR3 covers 16 residues. Germline lookup yields CDR1 SGDLS and CDR2 YYNGEE. Trimming cost V 0 bases and J 3 bases; bases outside gene matches: 3. This CDR3 reads CASSVAGTSGIYEQYF. CDR3 nucleotides: TGTGCCAGCAGCGTAGCCGGGACTAGCGGGATCTACGAGCAGTACTTC.

This clonotype turned up a few times. The chain couples TRBV7-9 to TRBJ2-1; tentative D call: TRBD2 (5 bases). Trimming cost V 1 base and J 0 bases, with 13 bases left between them. Germline CDR1 and CDR2: SEHNR and FQNEAQ (reference sequence). There are 17 residues in the CDR3. The chain's CDR3 is CASSLGRAGSSYNEQFF. The CDR3 coding sequence is TGTGCCAGCAGCTTAGGGCGGGCGGGTAGCTCCTACAATGAGCAGTTCTTC. Variable domain in full (rest from reference TRBV7-9 and TRBJ2-1): DTGVSQNPRHKITKRGQNVTFRCDPISEHNRLYWYRQTLGQGPEFLTYFQNEAQLEKSRLLSDRFSAERPKGSFSTLEIQRTEQGDSAMYLCASSLGRAGSSYNEQFFGPGTRLTVL.

Ten or more counts support this clonotype. V gene TRBV20-1 combines with J gene TRBJ2-3, with 14 bases aligning to TRBD2. Trimming took 1 base from V and 6 from J; bases not matched to a gene: 3. The CDR3 extends over 15 amino acids. The germline V gene has CDR1 DFQATT and CDR2 SNEGSKA (reference sequence). The CDR3 protein is CSARGGTSGSDTQYF. Written as DNA, the CDR3 is TGCAGTGCTAGAGGGGGGACTAGCGGGAGTGATACGCAGTATTTT.

This clonotype was recorded a few times. The chain uses TRBV5-4 and TRBJ2-1, with 13 bases fitting TRBD2. Germline CDR1 and CDR2: SGHNT and YYREEE (reference sequence). This CDR3 is built from 18 residues. Unmatched junction bases numbered 19, after V lost 7 bases and J lost 9 bases. CDR3 loop: CASDSTSGRVDSLSEQFF. The CDR3 DNA reads TGTGCCAGCGACTCTACTAGCGGGAGGGTCGATAGCCTCTCTGAGCAGTTCTTC.

This chain links TRBV9 with TRBJ2-5, with D perhaps matching TRBD2 (5 bases). V lost 3 bases to trimming and J lost 5 bases, with 20 bases between them. CDR3 length equals 16 residues. CDR1 is SGDLS and CDR2 is YYNGEE in the germline V gene. This CDR3 reads CASSAAWSAGGETQYF. Here the CDR3 DNA reads TGTGCCAGCAGCGCCGCGTGGAGCGCAGGCGGGGAGACCCAGTACTTC.

Many counts were recorded for this clonotype. This chain joins TRBV28 and TRBJ2-5; the match to TRBD1 covers 7 bases. In germline, CDR1 is MDHEN, CDR2 SYDVKM. The V gene end was trimmed by 7 bases and the J gene end by 0 bases; junction bases not matched to a gene: 14. There are 17 residues in the CDR3. The CDR3 bases are TGTGCCAGCATCCCTTCCCGACAGGGCAAGTACCAAGAGACCCAGTACTTC. Its protein product is CASIPSRQGKYQETQYF.

This clonotype showed up just a few times. This chain links TRBV29-1 with TRBJ1-2; the D is unclear. Germline CDR1 SQVTM, CDR2 ANQGSEA. This CDR3 contains 11 residues. Trimming left V 5 bases short and J 4 bases short, with 8 bases between. The CDR3 DNA is TGCAGCGTTCTAAGTACCTATGGCTACACCTTC. Residues: CSVLSTYGYTF. Based on the CDR3 plus reference TRBV29-1 and TRBJ1-2, the full variable domain is SAVISQKPSRDICQRGTSLTIQCQVDSQVTMMFWYRQQPGQSLTLIATANQGSEATYESGFVIDKFPISRPNLTFSTLTVSNMSPEDSSIYLCSVLSTYGYTFGSGTRLTVV.

This clonotype was detected many times. The chain employs TRBV29-1 and TRBJ2-2; 7 nucleotides line up with TRBD2. V shed 6 bases and J 5 bases; nucleotides not matched to a gene: 12. The V gene's germline CDR1 is SQVTM and CDR2 ANQGSEA. The CDR3 length is 15 residues. The CDR3 loop reads CSVGGGTSGTGELFF. In DNA form, the CDR3 reads TGCAGCGTGGGGGGGGGAACTTCAGGGACCGGGGAGCTGTTTTTT.